The sequence of this TCR beta chain was determined in a study of T cell changes during pregnancy in multiple sclerosis. Measured with immunoSEQ multiplex PCR; TCRdb has only the in-frame clones, and not every one. The sample lists 45,000 or so clones; 75% to 95% were seen once. This receptor was obtained from a female donor with multiple sclerosis, enrolled in a pregnancy study. Sequences were derived from CD8+ T cells from peripheral blood mononuclear cells, sampled after pregnancy.

The CDR3 loop reads CATDNPGAYEQYF. As DNA, the CDR3 is TGTGCCACCGACAACCCGGGGGCCTACGAGCAGTACTTC. The genes are TRBV10-3 and TRBJ2-7; the D gene is possibly TRBD2 (6 bases). V shed 10 bases and J shed 2 bases, with 15 bases lying between them. The CDR3 consists of 13 residues. Germline V CDR1 and CDR2: ENHRY, SYGVKD.